The 16 T cell receptor beta chains presented below share a single source sample, sequenced in a study of blood T cells in healthy people across ages. A J-beta primer mix and a sample-barcoded 5' primer were used in a second PCR of about 6 to 12 cycles. MiXCR, applied by TCRdb to the 5' RACE reads, yields one record per CDR3 protein. The data hold approximately 880,000 distinct CDR3 sequences, with around 48% observed a single time. The sample was blood. Receptors originate from a man aged 30 to 39 in good health.

The CDR3 reads CATIPLAGGQGEQFF. The CDR3 nucleotides are TGTGCCACCATCCCTCTAGCGGGGGGGCAGGGTGAGCAGTTCTTC. The J gene is TRBJ2-1, the V gene TRBV12-3 or TRBV12-4; 12 bases match TRBD2. CDR3 size: 15 residues. Unmatched junction bases numbered 13, after V lost 10 bases and J lost 9 bases.

The sample holds many counts of this clonotype. The chain couples TRBV15 to TRBJ2-3; 9 bases fit TRBD1. CDR1 and CDR2 (germline): LNHNV, YYDKDF (reference sequence). The CDR3 is 14 amino acids. The V and J ends lost 5 bases and 3 bases, in that order; junction bases with no gene match: 3. CDR3 amino acids: CATSGQGWTDTQYF. CDR3 nucleotide sequence: TGTGCCACCAGCGGACAGGGGTGGACAGATACGCAGTATTTT.

The J gene is TRBJ1-4, the V gene TRBV4-3; 10 nucleotides agree with TRBD1. The germline gives CDR1 LGHNA, CDR2 YSLEER. Losses at the gene ends were 3 bases for V and 7 bases for J; bases not matched to a gene: 5. The CDR3 consists of 15 residues. The CDR3 DNA is TGCGCCAGCAGCCACGGCGACAGGGGGCTTGAAAAACTGTTTTTT. It encodes CASSHGDRGLEKLFF.

The table lists this clonotype with a few counts. The chain couples TRBV29-1 to TRBJ2-2; no clear D gene. Germline values: CDR1 SQVTM, CDR2 ANQGSEA. This CDR3 comprises 13 residues. V lost 7 bases, J lost 0 bases, and 9 bases lay in between. In DNA, the CDR3 is TGCAGCGCCCTAGATCCGAACACCGGGGAGCTGTTTTTT. Its protein product is CSALDPNTGELFF.

This clonotype was counted only a few times. This chain connects TRBV6-5 to TRBJ2-3; 10 bases fit TRBD2. The CDR3 has 15 residues. The V segment lost 2 bases and the J segment 4 bases; nucleotides outside the gene matches: 3. Germline lookup yields CDR1 MNHEY and CDR2 SVGAGI. DNA of the CDR3: TGTGCCAGCAGTTACGTAGCGGGGGGATCAGATACGCAGTATTTT. It specifies CASSYVAGGSDTQYF.

The chain has TRBV2 and TRBJ2-1; D unresolved. The CDR3 loop spans 10 amino acids. CDR1 SNHLY and CDR2 FYNNEI come from the germline V gene. V was pared by 1 base and J by 15 bases, with 7 bases between. In nucleotides, the CDR3 is TGTGCCAGCAGTGAAGTGTCGTCGTTCTTC. Protein: CASSEVSSFF.

This sequence joins TRBV12-3 or TRBV12-4 and TRBJ2-7, with 7 bases lining up with TRBD1. CDR3 length equals 15 residues. J lost 0 bases, V lost 6 bases, and 8 bases had no gene match. This chain's CDR3 is CASSLERTGSYEQYF. The CDR3 nucleotides are TGTGCCAGCAGCTTGGAGAGGACAGGCTCCTACGAGCAGTACTTC.

This sequence joins TRBV20-1 and TRBJ2-7; TRBD2 matches at 10 bases. Germline CDR1 DFQATT, CDR2 SNEGSKA (reference sequence). The CDR3 has 12 residues. CDR3 in DNA: TGCAGACCAAGCGGGGGGGCGGGTGAGCAGTACTTC. Amino acids: CRPSGGAGEQYF.

This clonotype has just a few counts. V and J are TRBV24-1 and TRBJ2-1, with D hard to call. The CDR3 covers 13 residues. V was cut by 7 bases and J by 4 bases, with 10 bases left in between. The V gene's germline CDR1 is KGHDR and CDR2 SFDVKD. The CDR3 DNA reads as TGTGCCACCAGCCCGGATCTTTACAATGAGCAGTTCTTC. This gives the protein CATSPDLYNEQFF.

V gene TRBV10-3 combines with J gene TRBJ1-2; 7 bases fit TRBD1. This CDR3 is built from 15 residues. Germline CDR1 is ENHRY and CDR2 is SYGVKD. V dropped 8 bases and J dropped 5; count of bases not matched to a gene: 14. This chain's CDR3 is CAIGSSFDRDYGYTF. For the CDR3, the DNA is TGTGCCATCGGGTCGTCCTTCGACAGGGATTATGGCTACACCTTC.

This clonotype was seen a handful of times. This chain connects TRBV20-1 to TRBJ1-2; D ambiguous. CDR3 size: 11 residues. Germline values: CDR1 DFQATT, CDR2 SNEGSKA (reference sequence). Trimming took off 4 bases at V and 4 bases at J, with 7 bases between the two ends. CDR3 protein: CSATYLYGYTF. The CDR3, as DNA: TGCAGTGCTACGTATCTCTATGGCTACACCTTC.

The rearrangement links TRBV18 to TRBJ1-2; 8 positions match TRBD1. The length of the CDR3 is 15 residues. CDR1 KGHSH and CDR2 LQKENI come from the germline V gene. V shed 6 bases and J 8 bases; nucleotides not matched to a gene: 14. Here the CDR3 reads CASSLGQAKRDGYTF. The CDR3 bases are TGTGCCAGCTCCTTGGGACAGGCGAAAAGGGACGGCTACACCTTC.

The chain couples TRBV30 to TRBJ1-6; the match to TRBD1 covers 7 bases. The CDR3 covers 13 residues. J gave up 4 bases and V 8 bases, and 5 bases lay outside the gene matches. In germline, CDR1 is GTSNPN, CDR2 SVGIG (reference sequence). The CDR3: CAGQGEYNSPLHF. The CDR3 DNA follows: TGTGCCGGGCAGGGGGAATATAATTCACCCCTCCACTTT. Filled out from reference TRBV30 and TRBJ1-6, the complete variable domain reads SQTIHQWPATLVQPVGSPLSLECTVEGTSNPNLYWYRQAAGRGLQLLFYSVGIGQISSEVPQNLSASRPQDRQFILSSKKLLLSDSGFYLCAGQGEYNSPLHFGNGTRLTVT.

The V and J genes are TRBV7-9 and TRBJ2-1; 7 bases are a match to TRBD2. The CDR3 runs 16 residues. J was trimmed by 6 bases and V by 4 bases; bases with no gene match: 12. From germline, CDR1 is SEHNR and CDR2 FQNEAQ (reference sequence). CDR3 bases: TGTGCCAGCAGCTCAGAAGGACTAGTGCTATCCAATGAGCAGTTCTTC. This translates into CASSSEGLVLSNEQFF.

There are a few counts of this clonotype. The chain uses TRBV6-5 and TRBJ1-2, with D perhaps TRBD1 (5 bases). The V end lost 8 bases, the J end lost 2 bases, and 12 bases lay between the germline ends. Germline CDR1 and CDR2: MNHEY and SVGAGI. The CDR3 totals 13 residues. The CDR3 DNA reads TGTGCCAGCGCTGCAGGGCTGAACTATGGCTACACCTTC. Protein sequence: CASAAGLNYGYTF.

As to this clonotype: Relative to the germline gene, one junction end is altered; a read error may explain this. The rearrangement joins TRBV7-3 to TRBJ2-5, with 8 bases that match TRBD2. This CDR3 region has 14 residues. From germline, CDR1 is SGHTA and CDR2 FQGTGA. CDR3 sequence: CTSSLTGGLNEQYF. CDR3 bases: TGTACCAGCAGCTTAACGGGGGGGCTGAATGAGCAGTACTTC. Based on the CDR3 plus reference TRBV7-3 and TRBJ2-5, the full variable domain is GAGVSQTPSNKVTEKGKYVELRCDPISGHTALYWYRQSLGQGPEFLIYFQGTGAADDSGLPNDRFFAVRPEGSVSTLKIQRTERGDSAVYLCTSSLTGGLNEQYFGPGTRLLVL.